What follows are 27 T cell receptor beta chains derived from one specimen sequenced in a study of T cells in Graves' hyperthyroidism and ophthalmopathy. It was RNA transcripts that yielded the amplified TCR beta CDR3 regions. First-round RT-PCR targeting the TCR CDR3 was performed with the HTBI primer set. TCRdb redid the calling of the multiplex PCR reads with MiXCR, one entry per CDR3 protein. The sample shows a few hundred thousand distinct CDR3 sequences, around 14% of them seen only once. Sequenced material: blood. These receptors originate from a woman aged 25 to 39 with Graves' hyperthyroidism that later progressed to Graves' ophthalmopathy.

This clonotype was counted between two and nine times. With a much larger clone just one base away, this may be a read error. The chain uses TRBV7-2 and TRBJ1-5; D gene uncertain. CDR1 and CDR2 from the germline V gene are SGHTA and FQGNSA. The CDR3 consists of 16 residues. The CDR3 coding sequence is TGTGCCAGCGGCTTAGAGACGTACTATAGCAATCAGCCCCAGCATTTT. It specifies CASGLETYYSNQPQHF. Using reference TRBV7-2 and TRBJ1-5 for the parts outside the CDR3, the full variable domain is GAGVSQSPSNKVTEKGKDVELRCDPISGHTALYWYRQSLGQGLEFLIYFQGNSAPDKSGLPSDRFSAERTGGSVSTLTIQRTQQEDSAVYLCASGLETYYSNQPQHFGDGTRLSIL.

This clonotype was seen a handful of times. The chain employs TRBV5-1 and TRBJ2-5, with TRBD1 as a possible D gene (5 bases). V was pared by 0 bases and J by 1 base, with 13 bases between. This CDR3 contains 16 residues. CDR1 is SGHRS, CDR2 YFSETQ, per germline. CDR3 protein: CASSLDNRQSQETQYF. The DNA for the CDR3 is TGCGCCAGCAGCTTGGATAACCGACAGAGCCAAGAGACCCAGTACTTC.

This clonotype has a count of ten or more. This chain joins TRBV10-3 and TRBJ2-2; 8 nucleotides agree with TRBD1. This CDR3 comprises 12 residues. CDR1 and CDR2 (germline): ENHRY, SYGVKD. The CDR3 loop reads CGSRGPAGELFF. CDR3 coding DNA: TGTGGAAGCAGGGGGCCTGCCGGGGAGCTGTTTTTT.

This clonotype was detected many times. V and J are TRBV27 and TRBJ2-7; D may correspond to TRBD1 or TRBD2 (6 bases each). Germline assignment: CDR1 MNHEY and CDR2 SMNVEV (reference sequence). CDR3 length equals 16 residues. Trimming pared 5 bases from V and 4 bases from J, leaving 21 bases between. CDR3 sequence: CASSPLVGGGKYEQYF. As DNA, the CDR3 is TGTGCCAGCAGTCCCCTGGTCGGGGGCGGAAAGTACGAGCAGTACTTC.

In this sample, this clonotype turned up many times. The rearrangement links TRBV7-2 to TRBJ2-5, with TRBD2 matching 9 bases. V lost 3 bases to trimming and J lost 3 bases; unmatched junction nucleotides: 5. The CDR3 consists of 15 residues. The germline V gene has CDR1 SGHTA and CDR2 FQGNSA. CDR3 DNA: TGTGCCAGCAGCTTTAATAGCGGGAGTGAAGAGACCCAGTACTTC. It translates to CASSFNSGSEETQYF.

This clonotype was counted at least ten times. The rearrangement joins TRBV7-9 to TRBJ2-1; tentative D call: TRBD1 (6 bases). V was shortened by 5 bases and J by 9 bases, with 20 bases between the two germline ends. The CDR3 extends over 15 amino acids. From germline, CDR1 is SEHNR and CDR2 FQNEAQ (reference sequence). CDR3 DNA: TGTGCCAGCAGCCCTAGGGGGATACGAGACAGTGAGCAGTTCTTC. Its protein is CASSPRGIRDSEQFF.

This clonotype has a count of ten or more. The CDR3 DNA follows: TGTGCCAGCAGCCCTGACCCCCTGGTTGGTAGTCAGCCCCAGCATTTT. It encodes CASSPDPLVGSQPQHF. The genes are TRBV3-1 and TRBJ1-5; D call uncertain. Trimming pared 4 bases from V and 6 bases from J, leaving 19 bases between. CDR3 length equals 16 residues. Looked up from germline, CDR1 is LGHDT and CDR2 is YNNKEL (reference sequence).

At least ten counts were recorded for this clonotype. The chain recombines TRBV20-1 with TRBJ1-1; D is ambiguous. Germline assignment: CDR1 DFQATT and CDR2 SNEGSKA (reference sequence). The CDR3 length is 12 residues. Trimming shortened V by 6 bases and J by 2 bases, and 10 bases separated the two germline ends. This CDR3 is CSARRQNTEAFF. In DNA form, the CDR3 reads TGCAGTGCGAGGCGGCAAAACACTGAAGCTTTCTTT.

In this sample, this clonotype turned up many times. The V gene is TRBV19, the J gene TRBJ2-7, with a weak D call TRBD2 (5 bases). Trimming shortened V by 0 bases and J by 2 bases, and 11 bases separated the two germline ends. Germline V lookup: CDR1 LNHDA, CDR2 SQIVND (reference sequence). The CDR3 runs 15 residues. The CDR3 loop is CASSIEDSYTYEQYF. In DNA, the CDR3 is TGTGCCAGTAGTATAGAGGACTCCTATACCTACGAGCAGTACTTC.

Many counts were recorded for this clonotype. The J gene is TRBJ2-4, the V gene TRBV15; D is uncertain. V was trimmed by 0 bases and J by 0 bases, leaving 24 bases between them. The CDR3 has 21 residues. The germline V gene encodes CDR1 LNHNV and CDR2 YYDKDF (reference sequence). DNA for the CDR3: TGTGCCACCAGCAGAGATTTGAAGGGCGTGCGGCCGGTCCTAGCCAAAAACATTCAGTACTTC. Translating it yields CATSRDLKGVRPVLAKNIQYF.

This clonotype appeared a few times. V and J are TRBV19 and TRBJ1-5, with 12 bases lining up with TRBD1. This CDR3 contains 16 residues. CDR1 and CDR2 (germline): LNHDA, SQIVND (reference sequence). The V gene end was trimmed by 8 bases and the J gene end by 4 bases; junction bases not matched to a gene: 9. CDR3 nucleotides: TGTGCCAGTGAGATTTCGGGACAGGGGGCGAATCAGCCCCAGCATTTT. Translated, it gives CASEISGQGANQPQHF.

This chain connects TRBV14 to TRBJ2-7, with D perhaps TRBD2 (5 bases). The CDR3 totals 14 residues. The V gene lost 6 bases and the J gene lost 1 base, with 13 bases spanning the gap. The germline CDR1 and CDR2 sequences are SGHDN and FVKESK. The CDR3 region has the DNA TGTGCCAGCAGACCTTCGGGATCATCCTACGAGCAGTACTTC. It translates to CASRPSGSSYEQYF.

The table lists this clonotype with many counts. This rearrangement joins TRBV15 to TRBJ2-3; D is ambiguous. Germline V gives CDR1 LNHNV, CDR2 YYDKDF (reference sequence). Trimming removed 0 bases from V and 2 bases from J, with 0 bases in between. The CDR3 sequence is 12 residues long. The CDR3 loop is CATSRDTDTQYF. CDR3 DNA: TGTGCCACCAGCAGAGACACAGATACGCAGTATTTT.

This clonotype was detected ten times or more. This chain joins TRBV18 and TRBJ2-5; 8 bases fit TRBD2. Germline assignment: CDR1 KGHSH and CDR2 LQKENI. With 1 base clipped from V and 5 bases from J, the junction kept 6 bases outside the gene matches. This CDR3 has 15 residues. CDR3 in amino acids: CASSPLSGTMETQYF. CDR3 DNA: TGTGCCAGCTCACCACTTAGCGGGACCATGGAGACCCAGTACTTC.

This clonotype was counted at least ten times. CDR3 region: CSVEWQQGYTGELFF. The CDR3 DNA follows: TGCAGCGTTGAATGGCAACAGGGATACACCGGGGAGCTGTTTTTT. The chain has TRBV29-1 and TRBJ2-2; a possible D gene is TRBD1 (6 bases). The CDR3 has 15 residues. The germline V and J ends were trimmed by 2 bases and 3 bases, with 13 bases remaining between them. From germline, CDR1 is SQVTM and CDR2 ANQGSEA.

The chain employs TRBV27 and TRBJ2-1, with 7 positions matching TRBD1. The germline V gene has CDR1 MNHEY and CDR2 SMNVEV (reference sequence). The CDR3 loop spans 15 amino acids. V lost 8 bases to trimming and J lost 4 bases; unmatched junction nucleotides: 11. The DNA for the CDR3 is TGTGCCAGCGGTCCATGGACAGGCCTGTACAATGAGCAGTTCTTC. Its translation: CASGPWTGLYNEQFF.

This clonotype was counted ten times or more. V usage is TRBV5-1 and J usage is TRBJ2-1; the match to TRBD2 covers 12 bases. The CDR3 sequence is 16 residues long. CDR1 and CDR2 (germline): SGHRS, YFSETQ. After removal of 4 bases from V and 2 bases from J, the junction contained 4 bases not matched to a gene. CDR3 in amino acids: CASSQRTSGAYNEQFF. CDR3 DNA sequence: TGCGCCAGCAGCCAGCGGACTAGCGGGGCCTACAATGAGCAGTTCTTC.

This clonotype has ten or more counts. The rearrangement uses TRBV28 and TRBJ1-2; D perhaps matches TRBD1 (5 bases). The CDR3 length is 15 residues. Germline CDR1 reads MDHEN; CDR2 reads SYDVKM. V lost 5 bases and J lost 4, with 17 bases in between. The CDR3 protein is CASSPGVVGRYGYTF. The CDR3 coding sequence is TGTGCCAGCAGTCCTGGGGTAGTGGGGCGCTATGGCTACACCTTC.

This clonotype was recorded at least ten times. J is TRBJ2-7 and V is TRBV28; maybe TRBD1 (6 bases). The CDR3 has 14 residues. Deletions cut 6 bases from V and 3 bases from J, with 15 bases between. The germline V gene has CDR1 MDHEN and CDR2 SYDVKM. The CDR3 reads CASSLPEQGYEQYF. The CDR3, as DNA: TGTGCCAGCAGCCTCCCAGAACAGGGCTACGAGCAGTACTTC. Full variable domain (outside the CDR3, taken from reference TRBV28 and TRBJ2-7): DVKVTQSSRYLVKRTGEKVFLECVQDMDHENMFWYRQDPGLGLRLIYFSYDVKMKEKGDIPEGYSVSREKKERFSLILESASTNQTSMYLCASSLPEQGYEQYFGPGTRLTVT.

This clonotype occurred many times. In nucleotides, the CDR3 is TGTGCTAGTGGCACACAGGGGTCTGGCTACACCTTC. Translating it yields CASGTQGSGYTF. J is TRBJ1-2 and V is TRBV12-5, with 7 bases that match TRBD1. V lost 6 bases to trimming and J lost 7 bases; unmatched junction nucleotides: 5. The germline V gene encodes CDR1 LGHNT and CDR2 FRNRAP. This CDR3 contains 12 residues.

This clonotype was observed a handful of times. This chain joins TRBV27 and TRBJ2-7; 9 nucleotides agree with TRBD1. Germline CDR1 is MNHEY and CDR2 is SMNVEV (reference sequence). This CDR3 is 15 amino acids long. V lost 6 bases, J lost 3 bases, and 9 bases stayed unmatched. The CDR3: CASRLGQGSFYEQYF. CDR3 nucleotides: TGTGCCAGCAGGTTGGGACAGGGTAGTTTCTACGAGCAGTACTTC.

The chain joins TRBV20-1 to TRBJ1-5, with 7 bases lining up with TRBD1. With 3 bases clipped from V and 3 bases from J, the junction kept 11 bases outside the gene matches. From germline, CDR1 is DFQATT and CDR2 SNEGSKA (reference sequence). The CDR3 is 16 amino acids. The CDR3 nucleotides read TGCAGTGCTAGGTCGATGGACAGGTTCAACAATCAGCCCCAGCATTTT. Protein sequence: CSARSMDRFNNQPQHF.

This clonotype was detected ten times or more. The chain couples TRBV7-2 to TRBJ1-2, with 8 positions matching TRBD1. The V and J ends lost 1 base and 5 bases, in that order; junction bases with no gene match: 9. The CDR3 contains 16 residues. The germline V gene encodes CDR1 SGHTA and CDR2 FQGNSA. The CDR3 loop reads CASSLGPTGDVYGYTF. Written as DNA, the CDR3 is TGTGCCAGCAGCTTAGGTCCGACAGGGGATGTTTATGGCTACACCTTC.

This clonotype was picked up many times. The chain joins TRBV7-9 to TRBJ2-6; D is undetermined. V lost 0 bases and J 0 bases, leaving 3 bases between the germline ends. The CDR3 is 15 amino acids. CDR1 and CDR2 from the germline V gene are SEHNR and FQNEAQ (reference sequence). CDR3 in amino acids: CASSLASSGANVLTF. CDR3 sequence (DNA): TGTGCCAGCAGCTTAGCCAGCTCTGGGGCCAACGTCCTGACTTTC.

The V gene is TRBV10-3, the J gene TRBJ1-1, with D possibly being TRBD1 (6 bases). The CDR3 runs 11 residues. Per germline, CDR1 ENHRY and CDR2 SYGVKD. The ends were cut back, 6 bases at V and 5 bases at J, with 7 bases in the middle. The CDR3 region has the DNA TGTGCCATCAGCCAGGGGACTGAAGCTTTCTTT. Amino acid sequence: CAISQGTEAFF.

The chain is built from TRBV11-3 and TRBJ2-3, with TRBD2 matching over 8 bases. Germline V gene data show CDR1 as SGHNT and CDR2 as YENEEA. V gave up 2 bases and J gave up 1 base; unmatched junction bases: 8. The CDR3 spans 17 residues. DNA of the CDR3: TGTGCCAGCAGCTTATTCCCGGGGGGGGAGGGCACAGATACGCAGTATTTT. Translation gives CASSLFPGGEGTDTQYF.

This clonotype was counted many times. The V and J genes are TRBV30 and TRBJ1-3; 9 nucleotides align to TRBD1. This CDR3 spans 15 amino acids. Germline CDR1 is GTSNPN and CDR2 is SVGIG (reference sequence). The V segment lost 1 base and the J segment 2 bases; nucleotides outside the gene matches: 3. Written as DNA, the CDR3 is TGTGCCTGGAGTGCCCGGGACAGGGCTGGAAACACCATATATTTT. Residues: CAWSARDRAGNTIYF.